This T cell receptor beta chain was sequenced in a study of OX40 agonist ivuxolimab in advanced cancers. About the study: At 0.01 to 10 mg/kg, ivuxolimab was administered intravenously to patients every 2 weeks. Patients with hepatocellular carcinoma, melanoma, renal cell or head and neck cancer made up the dose-escalation patients.

V was trimmed by 5 bases and J by 2 bases, leaving 10 bases between them. CDR1 and CDR2 (germline): LGHNA, YNFKEQ. The CDR3 covers 15 residues. Produced via immunoSEQ multiplex PCR; TCRdb's table is partial and in-frame only. The sample includes roughly 60,000 clones, roughly 80% of them seen just once. This TCR was recovered from an adult with an advanced solid tumor such as melanoma, head and neck, liver or kidney cancer. The gene calls are TRBV4-2 and TRBJ2-6; possible D gene TRBD2, 5 bases. The input for sequencing was CD4+ or CD8+ T cells sorted from blood, taken in a trial of the OX40 agonist ivuxolimab. The CDR3 region is CASSLGVTGANVLTF. In DNA, the CDR3 is TGTGCCAGCAGCTTGGGAGTCACTGGGGCCAACGTCCTGACTTTC.